This TCR beta chain was documented in a study of technical replicates of blood from a few donors. TCRdb keeps only in-frame clones here, not all; method: immunoSEQ multiplex PCR. The data contain 70,000 to 80,000 clones, roughly 97% of them singletons. CDR3 size: 12 residues. Looked up from germline, CDR1 is GTSNPN and CDR2 is SVGIG (reference sequence). The V and J ends lost 4 bases and 2 bases respectively, with 9 bases between them. The clonotype comes from a human donor in good health. V and J are TRBV30 and TRBJ2-7; possible D gene TRBD1, 5 bases. Sequencing used T cells isolated from PBMCs. The CDR3 protein is CAWTGNPYEQYF. CDR3 DNA sequence: TGTGCCTGGACAGGGAATCCCTACGAGCAGTACTTC.